This passage covers 18 T cell receptor beta chains from one sample sequenced in a study of blood T cells in healthy people across ages. The second PCR ran about 6 to 11 cycles with a sample-barcoded 5' primer and J-beta primers. One entry per CDR3 protein results from TCRdb running MiXCR on the 5' RACE reads. The sample includes about 840,000 distinct CDR3 sequences, about 29% of them seen just once. A further study also used this sample, focusing on T cells of mothers and their children.

The source material was blood. These receptor sequences come from a woman aged 40 to 49 in good health.

This clonotype was observed many times. The chain is built from TRBV12-3 or TRBV12-4 and TRBJ1-1; weak D call: TRBD1 (6 bases). The CDR3 is made up of 14 amino acids. V was clipped by 1 base and J by 5 bases, with 11 bases between them. CDR3 sequence reads: CASSLDRVGTEAFF. CDR3 nucleotide sequence: TGTGCCAGCAGTTTAGACAGGGTGGGGACTGAAGCTTTCTTT.

There are a few counts of this clonotype. V gene TRBV7-9 combines with J gene TRBJ1-1; D gene unclear. From germline, CDR1 is SEHNR and CDR2 FQNEAQ (reference sequence). V was clipped by 7 bases and J by 1 base, with 16 bases between them. The CDR3 extends over 15 amino acids. CDR3 nucleotides: TGTGCCAGCATCGACCAGGCCACCCGGAACACTGAAGCTTTCTTT. It yields the protein CASIDQATRNTEAFF.

The chain employs TRBV3-1 and TRBJ2-7; no firm D call. Trimming took off 5 bases at V and 6 bases at J, with 14 bases between the two ends. CDR1 is LGHDT, CDR2 YNNKEL, per germline (reference sequence). The CDR3 totals 13 residues. DNA of the CDR3: TGTGCCAGCAGCAAAATAAGCTGGGGCGAGCAGTACTTC. Its translation is CASSKISWGEQYF.

Many counts were recorded for this clonotype. The chain joins TRBV7-2 to TRBJ2-3, with D possibly called TRBD1 or TRBD2 (5 bases each). V lost 4 bases, J lost 6 bases, and 17 bases lay in between. CDR1 and CDR2 from the germline V gene are SGHTA and FQGNSA. This CDR3 is built from 15 residues. The CDR3 region has the DNA TGTGCCAGCAGCTCCTCTTCCGGGACCCCGGATACGCAGTATTTT. Protein sequence: CASSSSSGTPDTQYF. Together with reference TRBV7-2 and TRBJ2-3, the CDR3 gives the full variable domain: GAGVSQSPSNKVTEKGKDVELRCDPISGHTALYWYRQSLGQGLEFLIYFQGNSAPDKSGLPSDRFSAERTGGSVSTLTIQRTQQEDSAVYLCASSSSSGTPDTQYFGPGTRLTVL.

Of note for this clonotype: An end of the junction does not agree with germline; a read error may underlie this. The chain carries TRBV12-3 or TRBV12-4 and TRBJ2-2; TRBD1 matches at 11 bases. This CDR3 is 15 amino acids long. The CDR3 sequence: CASSSWDRGTGERFF. The CDR3 region has the DNA TGTGCCAGCAGTTCCTGGGACAGGGGGACCGGGGAGCGGTTTTTT.

A word on this clonotype: Being one base from a much bigger clone, this may be a read error. This chain links TRBV12-3 or TRBV12-4 with TRBJ2-3, with D possibly matching TRBD2 (6 bases). The CDR3 is made up of 16 amino acids. In DNA form, the CDR3 reads TGTGCCAGTAGTTTTCGGCAGGGACTGGCCACAGATGCGCAGTATTTT. This codes for CASSFRQGLATDAQYF.

The chain employs TRBV29-1 and TRBJ2-5; 7 bases map to TRBD1. The J call may be in error: the DNA end matches TRBJ2-7 better. The germline V gene has CDR1 SQVTM and CDR2 ANQGSEA. The CDR3 has 14 residues. CDR3 sequence (DNA): TGCAGCGTTGAAGAGGGGACAGCAAGCTACGAGCAGTACTTC. Translated: CSVEEGTASYEQYF.

V gene TRBV28 combines with J gene TRBJ2-1; 7 nucleotides line up with TRBD1. The V and J ends lost 10 bases and 0 bases, in that order; junction bases with no gene match: 9. Per germline, CDR1 MDHEN and CDR2 SYDVKM. This CDR3 contains 15 residues. In DNA, the CDR3 is TGTGCCACCGATTCGACAGGGAGCTCCTACAATGAGCAGTTCTTC. It codes for CATDSTGSSYNEQFF.

This clonotype was detected ten times or more. The chain carries TRBV30 and TRBJ2-4, with 11 bases fitting TRBD2. CDR1 GTSNPN and CDR2 SVGIG come from the germline V gene (reference sequence). V lost 0 bases and J lost 2; bases outside the gene matches: 15. The CDR3 loop spans 20 amino acids. The CDR3 DNA reads as TGTGCCTGGAGTGTACGACGACTAGCGGGGATATTGGGCCCCAAAAACATTCAGTACTTC. Translation: CAWSVRRLAGILGPKNIQYF.

This clonotype turned up a few times. The chain uses TRBV2 and TRBJ2-7; TRBD1 matches 8 bases. CDR1 and CDR2 (germline): SNHLY, FYNNEI. V was clipped by 5 bases and J by 3 bases; unmatched bases: 9. This CDR3 has 15 residues. CDR3 nucleotide sequence: TGTGCCAGCAGTTTCCAAGGACAGGGCCGCTACGAGCAGTACTTC. This codes for CASSFQGQGRYEQYF.

J is TRBJ2-1 and V is TRBV6-2 or TRBV6-3; D unresolved. The CDR3 is 13 residues long. V was clipped by 5 bases and J by 13 bases, with 18 bases between them. Germline V CDR1 and CDR2: MNHEY, SVGEGT. The chain's CDR3 is CASSRYSKETQFF. The CDR3, as DNA: TGTGCCAGCAGTAGATACAGCAAAGAGACCCAGTTCTTC.

This clonotype was counted only a few times. The V gene is TRBV27, the J gene TRBJ2-5; D possibly corresponds to TRBD2 (6 bases). The CDR3 consists of 13 residues. Looked up from germline, CDR1 is MNHEY and CDR2 is SMNVEV (reference sequence). Trimming stripped 5 bases from V and 2 bases from J, with 9 bases between. The CDR3 protein is CASSLREQETQYF. In nucleotides, the CDR3 is TGTGCCAGCAGTCTTCGGGAGCAAGAGACCCAGTACTTC.

The sample holds many counts of this clonotype. The chain carries TRBV5-1 and TRBJ2-7, with 9 bases identical to TRBD1. Trimming removed 4 bases from V and 2 bases from J; junction bases left unmatched: 13. Germline CDR1 reads SGHRS; CDR2 reads YFSETQ. This CDR3 spans 17 amino acids. Here the CDR3 reads CASSLTTGGNPTYEQYF. CDR3 DNA: TGCGCCAGCAGCCTCACGACAGGGGGAAATCCTACCTACGAGCAGTACTTC.

This clonotype showed up many times. CDR3 in DNA: TGCAGTGCTATGAGTGCAGTGGGCTCCTACGAGCAGTACTTC. It is translated as CSAMSAVGSYEQYF. The chain joins TRBV20-1 to TRBJ2-7; D remains unclear. The CDR3 is made up of 14 amino acids. V lost 4 bases to trimming and J lost 0 bases, with 13 bases between them. The germline gives CDR1 DFQATT, CDR2 SNEGSKA (reference sequence).

This chain links TRBV7-2 with TRBJ2-1, with D perhaps matching TRBD1 (5 bases). The V end was cut by 4 bases, the J end by 0 bases, with 10 bases between. The CDR3 covers 15 residues. Germline loops: CDR1 SGHTA, CDR2 FQGNSA. The CDR3, as DNA: TGTGCCAGCAGCTACGACAGAGACTCCTACAATGAGCAGTTCTTC. Translation: CASSYDRDSYNEQFF.

The chain links TRBV7-2 to TRBJ2-1; 11 positions match TRBD2. The last part of the DNA fits TRBJ2-7 better; the J call may be wrong. The germline gives CDR1 SGHTA, CDR2 FQGNSA. This CDR3 has 17 residues. The CDR3 coding sequence is TGTGCCAGCAGCCCCTCTAGCGGGGGGACCCTAAACAATGAGCAGTACTTC. This translates into CASSPSSGGTLNNEQYF.

DNA for the CDR3: TGCAGTGCTAGAGATCGGAGTCGGCAGGGAAGCAATCAGCCCCAGCATTTT. Amino acids: CSARDRSRQGSNQPQHF. J is TRBJ1-5 and V is TRBV20-1; TRBD1 is a possible D gene (5 bases). The V gene lost 0 bases and the J gene lost 1 base, with 16 bases spanning the gap. This CDR3 has 17 residues. Germline CDR1 reads DFQATT; CDR2 reads SNEGSKA (reference sequence).

Note on this clonotype: A much larger clone lies a single base off, so this may be a read error. This chain's CDR3 is CASSLIGGGLNEQYF. Written as DNA, the CDR3 is TGTGCCAGCAGCTTGATAGGGGGGGGGCTTAATGAGCAGTACTTC. The genes are TRBV7-2 and TRBJ2-1, with D perhaps TRBD2 (7 bases). The J call is uncertain, as TRBJ2-7 better fits the DNA end. The CDR3 sequence is 15 residues long. Germline V gene data show CDR1 as SGHTA and CDR2 as FQGNSA.